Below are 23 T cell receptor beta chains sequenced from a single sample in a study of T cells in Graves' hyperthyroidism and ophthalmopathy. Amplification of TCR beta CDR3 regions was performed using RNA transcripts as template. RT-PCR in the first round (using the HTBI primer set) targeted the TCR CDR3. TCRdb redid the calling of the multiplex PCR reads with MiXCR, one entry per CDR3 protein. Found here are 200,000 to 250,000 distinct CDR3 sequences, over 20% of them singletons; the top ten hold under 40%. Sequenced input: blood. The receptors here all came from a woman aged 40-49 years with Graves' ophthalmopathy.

CDR3 region: CASRDYRVASNQPQHF. CDR3 in DNA: TGTGCCAGCAGGGACTACAGGGTGGCGAGCAATCAGCCCCAGCATTTT. The chain couples TRBV28 to TRBJ1-5, with TRBD1 as a possible D gene (6 bases). The CDR3 is 16 amino acids. Trimming stripped 6 bases from V and 1 base from J, with 16 bases between. Germline loops: CDR1 MDHEN, CDR2 SYDVKM.

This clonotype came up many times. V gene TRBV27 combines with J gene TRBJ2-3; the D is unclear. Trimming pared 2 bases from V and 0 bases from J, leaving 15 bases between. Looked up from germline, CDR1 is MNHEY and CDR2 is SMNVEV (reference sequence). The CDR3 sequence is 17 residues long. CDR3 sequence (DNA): TGTGCCAGCAGTTTAACTGGACCGCTGTCTAGCACAGATACGCAGTATTTT. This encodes CASSLTGPLSSTDTQYF.

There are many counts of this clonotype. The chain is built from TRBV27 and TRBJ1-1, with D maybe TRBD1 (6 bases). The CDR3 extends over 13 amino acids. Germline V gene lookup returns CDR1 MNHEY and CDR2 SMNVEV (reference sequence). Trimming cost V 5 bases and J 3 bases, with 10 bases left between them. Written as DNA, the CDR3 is TGTGCCAGCAGTACGCAGGGGTACACTGAAGCTTTCTTT. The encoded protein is CASSTQGYTEAFF.

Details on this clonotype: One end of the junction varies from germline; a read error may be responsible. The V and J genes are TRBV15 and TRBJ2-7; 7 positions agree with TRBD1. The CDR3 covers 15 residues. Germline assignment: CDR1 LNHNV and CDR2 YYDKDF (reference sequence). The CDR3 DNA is TGTGCCACCAGTAGAGACAGGGCTCCTTTTCGCGAGCAGTACTTC. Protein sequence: CATSRDRAPFREQYF.

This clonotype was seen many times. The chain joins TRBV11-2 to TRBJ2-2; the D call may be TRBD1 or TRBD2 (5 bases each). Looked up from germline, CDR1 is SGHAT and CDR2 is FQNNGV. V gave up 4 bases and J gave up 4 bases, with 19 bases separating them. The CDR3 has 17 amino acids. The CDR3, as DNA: TGTGCCAGCAGCTCCAAGGGACCGACCCTTACCACCGGGGAGCTGTTTTTT. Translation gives CASSSKGPTLTTGELFF.

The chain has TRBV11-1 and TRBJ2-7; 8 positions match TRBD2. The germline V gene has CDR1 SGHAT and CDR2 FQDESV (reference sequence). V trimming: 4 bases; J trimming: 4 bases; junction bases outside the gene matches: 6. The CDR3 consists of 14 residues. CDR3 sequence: CASSSAGAGYEQYF. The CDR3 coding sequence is TGTGCCAGCAGCTCAGCGGGAGCGGGGTACGAGCAGTACTTC.

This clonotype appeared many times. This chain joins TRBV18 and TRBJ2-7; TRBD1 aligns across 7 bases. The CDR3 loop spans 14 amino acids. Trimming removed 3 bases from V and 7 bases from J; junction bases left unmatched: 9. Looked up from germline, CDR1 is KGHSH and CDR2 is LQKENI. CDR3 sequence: CASSPLKGAGEQYF. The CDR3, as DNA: TGTGCCAGCTCACCCCTTAAGGGGGCTGGGGAGCAGTACTTC.

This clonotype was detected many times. The CDR3 loop is CASSDSGSVTHEQYF. CDR3 bases: TGTGCCAGCAGTGATAGCGGGAGCGTTACCCACGAGCAGTACTTC. V usage is TRBV28 and J usage is TRBJ2-7, with 9 bases that match TRBD2. CDR1 MDHEN and CDR2 SYDVKM come from the germline V gene. CDR3 size: 15 residues. Trimming took 5 bases from V and 5 from J; bases not matched to a gene: 10.

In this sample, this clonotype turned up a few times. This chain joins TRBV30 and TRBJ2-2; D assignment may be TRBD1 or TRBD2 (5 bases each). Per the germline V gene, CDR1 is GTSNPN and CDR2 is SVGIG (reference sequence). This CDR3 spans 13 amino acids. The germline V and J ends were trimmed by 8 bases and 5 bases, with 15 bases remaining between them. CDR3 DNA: TGTGCCAGACAGAGGGCAGGAACCGGGGAGCTGTTTTTT. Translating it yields CARQRAGTGELFF.

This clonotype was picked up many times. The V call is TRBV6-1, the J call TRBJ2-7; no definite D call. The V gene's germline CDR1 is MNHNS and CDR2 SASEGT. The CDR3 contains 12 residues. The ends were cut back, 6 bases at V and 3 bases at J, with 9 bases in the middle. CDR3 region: CASSPPDYEQYF. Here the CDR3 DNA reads TGTGCCAGCAGCCCGCCAGACTACGAGCAGTACTTC.

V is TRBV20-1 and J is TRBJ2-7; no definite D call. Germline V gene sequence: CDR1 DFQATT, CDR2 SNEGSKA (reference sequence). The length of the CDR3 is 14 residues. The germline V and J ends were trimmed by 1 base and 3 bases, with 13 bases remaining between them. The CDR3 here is CSARVPGLHYEQYF. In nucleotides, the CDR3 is TGCAGTGCTAGAGTCCCCGGTCTGCACTACGAGCAGTACTTC.

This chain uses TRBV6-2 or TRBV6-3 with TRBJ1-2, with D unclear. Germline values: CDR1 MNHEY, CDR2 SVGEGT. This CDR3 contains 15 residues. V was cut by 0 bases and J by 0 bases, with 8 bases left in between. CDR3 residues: CASSYSETTNYGYTF. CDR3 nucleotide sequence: TGTGCCAGCAGTTACTCCGAGACGACTAACTATGGCTACACCTTC.

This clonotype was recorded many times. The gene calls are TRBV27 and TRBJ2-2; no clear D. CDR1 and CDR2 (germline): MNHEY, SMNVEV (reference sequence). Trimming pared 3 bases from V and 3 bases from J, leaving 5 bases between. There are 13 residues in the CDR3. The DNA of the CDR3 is TGTGCCAGCAGTTTTGGGGACACCGGGGAGCTGTTTTTT. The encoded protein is CASSFGDTGELFF.

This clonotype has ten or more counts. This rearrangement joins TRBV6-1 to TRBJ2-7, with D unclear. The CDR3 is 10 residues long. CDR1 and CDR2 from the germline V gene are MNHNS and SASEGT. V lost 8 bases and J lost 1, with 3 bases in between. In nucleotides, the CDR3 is TGTGCCAGCGGGTCCTACGAGCAGTACTTC. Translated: CASGSYEQYF.

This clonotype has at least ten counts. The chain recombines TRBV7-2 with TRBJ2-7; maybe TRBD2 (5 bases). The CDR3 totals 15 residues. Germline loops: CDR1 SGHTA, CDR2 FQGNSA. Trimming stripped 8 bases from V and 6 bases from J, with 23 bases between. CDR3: CASGDSDLPFGEQYF. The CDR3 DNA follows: TGTGCCAGCGGAGATTCGGACTTGCCTTTCGGCGAGCAGTACTTC.

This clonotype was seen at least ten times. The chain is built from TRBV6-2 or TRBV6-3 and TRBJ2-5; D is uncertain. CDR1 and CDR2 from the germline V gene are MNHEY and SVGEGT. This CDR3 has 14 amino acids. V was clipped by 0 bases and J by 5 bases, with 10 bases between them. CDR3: CASSYSSTTETQYF. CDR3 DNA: TGTGCCAGCAGTTACTCGTCTACAACGGAGACCCAGTACTTC.

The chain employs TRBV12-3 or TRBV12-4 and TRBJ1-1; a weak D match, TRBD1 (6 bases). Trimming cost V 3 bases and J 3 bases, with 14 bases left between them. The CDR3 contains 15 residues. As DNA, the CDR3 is TGTGCCAGCAGTTTCTTGGGGGCGCTTGACACTGAAGCTTTCTTT. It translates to CASSFLGALDTEAFF.

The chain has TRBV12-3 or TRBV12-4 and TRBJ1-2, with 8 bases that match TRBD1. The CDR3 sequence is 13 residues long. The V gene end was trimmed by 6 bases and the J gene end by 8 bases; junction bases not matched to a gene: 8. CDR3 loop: CASSYRDRSGYTF. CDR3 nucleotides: TGTGCCAGCAGCTACCGGGACAGGAGCGGCTACACCTTC.

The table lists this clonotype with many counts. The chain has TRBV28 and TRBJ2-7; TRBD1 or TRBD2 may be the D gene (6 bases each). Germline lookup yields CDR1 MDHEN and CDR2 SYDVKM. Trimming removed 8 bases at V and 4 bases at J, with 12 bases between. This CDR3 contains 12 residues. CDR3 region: CASGGGVYEQYF. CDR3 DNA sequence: TGTGCCAGCGGAGGGGGTGTGTACGAGCAGTACTTC.

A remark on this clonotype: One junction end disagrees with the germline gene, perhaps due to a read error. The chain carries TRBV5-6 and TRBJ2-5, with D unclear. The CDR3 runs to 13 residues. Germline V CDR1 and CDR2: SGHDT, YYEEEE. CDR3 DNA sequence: TGTGTCAGCAGCTTCCAAGTACAAGAGACCCAGTACTTC. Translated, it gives CVSSFQVQETQYF.

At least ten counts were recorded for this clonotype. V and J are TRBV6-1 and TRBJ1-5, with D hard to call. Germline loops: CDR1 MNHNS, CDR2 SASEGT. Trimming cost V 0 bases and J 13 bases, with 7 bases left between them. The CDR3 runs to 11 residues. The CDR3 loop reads CASSEAVSQHF. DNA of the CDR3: TGTGCCAGCAGTGAAGCGGTGTCGCAGCATTTT.

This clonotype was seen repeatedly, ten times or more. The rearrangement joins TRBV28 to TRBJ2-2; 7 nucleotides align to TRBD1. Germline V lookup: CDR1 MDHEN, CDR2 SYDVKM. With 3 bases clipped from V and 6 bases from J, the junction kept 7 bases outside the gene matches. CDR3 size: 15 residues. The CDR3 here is CASSFRRGMSGELFF. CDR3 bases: TGTGCCAGCAGTTTCCGCAGGGGGATGTCCGGGGAGCTGTTTTTT.

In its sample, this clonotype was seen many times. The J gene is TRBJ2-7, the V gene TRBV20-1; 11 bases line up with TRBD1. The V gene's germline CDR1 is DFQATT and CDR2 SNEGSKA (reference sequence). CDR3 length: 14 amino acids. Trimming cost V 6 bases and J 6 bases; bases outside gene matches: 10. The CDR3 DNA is TGCAGTGCCGAGGCGGGACAGGGGGTCGGCGAGCAGTACTTC. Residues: CSAEAGQGVGEQYF.